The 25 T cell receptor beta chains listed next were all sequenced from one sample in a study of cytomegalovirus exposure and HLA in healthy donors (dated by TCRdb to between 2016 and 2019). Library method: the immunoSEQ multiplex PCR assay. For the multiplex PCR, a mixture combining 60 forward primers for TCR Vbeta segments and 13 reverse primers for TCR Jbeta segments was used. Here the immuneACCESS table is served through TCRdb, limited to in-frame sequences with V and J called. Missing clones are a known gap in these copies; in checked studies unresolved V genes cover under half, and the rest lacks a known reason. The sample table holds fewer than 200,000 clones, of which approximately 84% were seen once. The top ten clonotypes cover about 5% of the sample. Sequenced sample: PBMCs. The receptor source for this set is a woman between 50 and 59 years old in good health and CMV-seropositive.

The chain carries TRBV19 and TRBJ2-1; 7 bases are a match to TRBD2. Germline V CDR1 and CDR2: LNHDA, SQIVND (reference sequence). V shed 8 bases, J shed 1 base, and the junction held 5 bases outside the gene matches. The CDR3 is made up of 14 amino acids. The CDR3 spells CASGGGNSYNEQFF. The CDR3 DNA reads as TGTGCCAGTGGGGGGGGGAATTCCTACAATGAGCAGTTCTTC. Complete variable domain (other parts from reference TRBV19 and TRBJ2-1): DGGITQSPKYLFRKEGQNVTLSCEQNLNHDAMYWYRQDPGQGLRLIYYSQIVNDFQKGDIAEGYSVSREKKESFPLTVTSAQKNPTAFYLCASGGGNSYNEQFFGPGTRLTVL.

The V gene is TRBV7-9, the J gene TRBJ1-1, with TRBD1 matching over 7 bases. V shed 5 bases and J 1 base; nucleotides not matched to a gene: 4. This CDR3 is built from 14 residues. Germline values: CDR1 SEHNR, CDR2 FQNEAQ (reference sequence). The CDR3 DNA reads TGTGCCAGCAGCCTGGGACAGCAGAACACTGAAGCTTTCTTT. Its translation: CASSLGQQNTEAFF.

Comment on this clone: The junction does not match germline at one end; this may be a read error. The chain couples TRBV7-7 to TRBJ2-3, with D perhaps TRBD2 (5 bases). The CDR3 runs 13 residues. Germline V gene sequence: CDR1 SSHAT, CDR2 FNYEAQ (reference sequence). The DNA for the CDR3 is TGTGCTAGCAGCTTAGAGCAGCGGGATACGCAGTATTTT. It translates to CASSLEQRDTQYF.

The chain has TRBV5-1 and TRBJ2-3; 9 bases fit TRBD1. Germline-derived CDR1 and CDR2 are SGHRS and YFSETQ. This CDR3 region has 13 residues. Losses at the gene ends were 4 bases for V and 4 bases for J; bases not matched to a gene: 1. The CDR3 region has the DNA TGCGCCAGCAGCGACAGGGGGTCAGATACGCAGTATTTT. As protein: CASSDRGSDTQYF.

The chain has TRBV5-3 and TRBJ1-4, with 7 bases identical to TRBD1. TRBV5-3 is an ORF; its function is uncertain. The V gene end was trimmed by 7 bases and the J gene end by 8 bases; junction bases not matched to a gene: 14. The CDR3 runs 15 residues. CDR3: CARDRVRGYGEKLFF. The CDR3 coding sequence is TGTGCCAGAGACAGGGTGAGGGGCTATGGGGAAAAACTGTTTTTT.

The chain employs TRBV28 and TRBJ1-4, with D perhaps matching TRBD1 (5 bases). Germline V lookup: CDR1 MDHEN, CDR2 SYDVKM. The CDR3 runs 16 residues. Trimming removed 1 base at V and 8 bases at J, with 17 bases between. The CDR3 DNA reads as TGTGCCAGCAGTTTATCCCCAGGGATAATGTTAGAAAAACTGTTTTTT. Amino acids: CASSLSPGIMLEKLFF.

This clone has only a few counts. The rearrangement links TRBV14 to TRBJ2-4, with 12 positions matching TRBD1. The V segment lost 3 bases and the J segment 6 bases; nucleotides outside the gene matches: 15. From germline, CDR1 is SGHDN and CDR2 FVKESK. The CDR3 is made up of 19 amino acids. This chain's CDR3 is CASSQGDRGRFSRGNIQYF. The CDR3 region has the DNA TGTGCCAGCAGCCAGGGGGACAGGGGGCGATTTAGTCGTGGAAACATTCAGTACTTC.

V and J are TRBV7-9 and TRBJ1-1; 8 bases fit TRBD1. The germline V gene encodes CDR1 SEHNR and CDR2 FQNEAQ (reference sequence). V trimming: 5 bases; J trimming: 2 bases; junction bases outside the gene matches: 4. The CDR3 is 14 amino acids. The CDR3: CASSPGGPNTEAFF. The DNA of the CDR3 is TGTGCCAGCAGCCCAGGGGGCCCTAACACTGAAGCTTTCTTT. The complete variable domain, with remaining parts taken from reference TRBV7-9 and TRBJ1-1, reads DTGVSQNPRHKITKRGQNVTFRCDPISEHNRLYWYRQTLGQGPEFLTYFQNEAQLEKSRLLSDRFSAERPKGSFSTLEIQRTEQGDSAMYLCASSPGGPNTEAFFGQGTRLTVV.

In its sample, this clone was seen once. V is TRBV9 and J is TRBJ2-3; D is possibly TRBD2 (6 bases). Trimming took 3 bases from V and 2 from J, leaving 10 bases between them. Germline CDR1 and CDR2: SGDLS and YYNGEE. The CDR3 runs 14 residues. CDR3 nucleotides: TGTGCCAGCAGCGGGGGGGACCACACAGATACGCAGTATTTT. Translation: CASSGGDHTDTQYF.

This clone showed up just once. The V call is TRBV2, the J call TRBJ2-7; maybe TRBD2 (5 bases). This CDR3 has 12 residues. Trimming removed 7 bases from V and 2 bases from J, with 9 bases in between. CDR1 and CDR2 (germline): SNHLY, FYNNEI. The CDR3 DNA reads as TGTGCCAGCATGGAGAGGGCCTACGAGCAGTACTTC. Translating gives CASMERAYEQYF. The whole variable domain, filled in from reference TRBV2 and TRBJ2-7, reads EPEVTQTPSHQVTQMGQEVILRCVPISNHLYFYWYRQILGQKVEFLVSFYNNEISEKSEIFDDQFSVERPDGSNFTLKIRSTKLEDSAMYFCASMERAYEQYFGPGTRLTVT.

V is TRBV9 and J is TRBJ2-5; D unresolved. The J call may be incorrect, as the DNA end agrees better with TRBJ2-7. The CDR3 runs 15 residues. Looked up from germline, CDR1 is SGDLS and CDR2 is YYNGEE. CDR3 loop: CASSVGSGGYYEQYF. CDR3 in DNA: TGTGCCAGCAGCGTAGGGTCCGGCGGTTACTACGAGCAGTACTTC.

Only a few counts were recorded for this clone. As DNA, the CDR3 is TGTGCCAGCCATGATAACAGGGGGAGAAGAATGGAGACCCAGTACTTC. Its protein product is CASHDNRGRRMETQYF. The chain uses TRBV28 and TRBJ2-5; 8 bases line up with TRBD1. CDR3 length: 16 amino acids. The V gene's germline CDR1 is MDHEN and CDR2 SYDVKM. V shed 8 bases, J shed 5 bases, and the junction held 16 bases outside the gene matches.

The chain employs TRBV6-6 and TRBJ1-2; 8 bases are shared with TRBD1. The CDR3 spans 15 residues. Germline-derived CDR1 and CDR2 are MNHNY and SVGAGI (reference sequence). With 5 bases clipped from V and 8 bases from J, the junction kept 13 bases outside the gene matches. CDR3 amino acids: CASSGLKTGVEGYTF. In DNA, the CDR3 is TGTGCCAGCAGTGGATTAAAGACAGGGGTGGAGGGCTACACCTTC.

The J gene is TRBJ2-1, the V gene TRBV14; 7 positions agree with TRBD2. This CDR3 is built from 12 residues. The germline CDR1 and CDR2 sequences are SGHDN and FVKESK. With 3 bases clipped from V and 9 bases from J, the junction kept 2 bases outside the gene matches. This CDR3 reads CASSQTSSEQFF. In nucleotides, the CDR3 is TGTGCCAGCAGCCAGACTAGCTCTGAGCAGTTCTTC.

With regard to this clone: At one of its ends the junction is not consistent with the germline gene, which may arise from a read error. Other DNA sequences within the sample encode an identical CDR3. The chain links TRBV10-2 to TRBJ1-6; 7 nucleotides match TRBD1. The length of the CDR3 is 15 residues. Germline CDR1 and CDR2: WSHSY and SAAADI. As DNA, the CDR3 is TGCGCCAGCAGTGCGGAGACAGGGTGGAATTCACCTCTCCACTTT. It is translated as CASSAETGWNSPLHF.

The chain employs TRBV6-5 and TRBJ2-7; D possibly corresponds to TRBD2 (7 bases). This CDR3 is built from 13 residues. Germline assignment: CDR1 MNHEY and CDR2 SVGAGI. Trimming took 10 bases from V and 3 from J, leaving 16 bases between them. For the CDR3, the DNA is TGTGCCACCCGGGGCGGGGGCGTCTACGAGCAGTACTTC. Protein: CATRGGGVYEQYF.

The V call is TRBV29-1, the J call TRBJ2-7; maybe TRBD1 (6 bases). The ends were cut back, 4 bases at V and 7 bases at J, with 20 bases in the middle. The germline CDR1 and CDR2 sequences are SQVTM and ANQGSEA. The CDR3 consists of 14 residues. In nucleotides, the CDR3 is TGCAGCGTTGGGGCAGGGGAAGGGATACGGGAGCAGTACTTC. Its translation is CSVGAGEGIREQYF.

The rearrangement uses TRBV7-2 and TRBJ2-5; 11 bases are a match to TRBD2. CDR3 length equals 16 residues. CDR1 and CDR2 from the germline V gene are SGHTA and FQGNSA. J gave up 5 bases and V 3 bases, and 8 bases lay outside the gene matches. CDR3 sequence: CASSLGLAGGLETQYF. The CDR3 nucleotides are TGTGCCAGCAGCTTGGGCCTAGCGGGGGGTTTGGAGACCCAGTACTTC.

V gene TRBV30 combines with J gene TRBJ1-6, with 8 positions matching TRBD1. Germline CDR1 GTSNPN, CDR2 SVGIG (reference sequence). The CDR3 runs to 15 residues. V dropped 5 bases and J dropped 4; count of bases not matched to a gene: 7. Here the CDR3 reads CAWSQGAGYNSPLHF. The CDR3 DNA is TGTGCCTGGTCGCAGGGGGCCGGATATAATTCACCCCTCCACTTT.

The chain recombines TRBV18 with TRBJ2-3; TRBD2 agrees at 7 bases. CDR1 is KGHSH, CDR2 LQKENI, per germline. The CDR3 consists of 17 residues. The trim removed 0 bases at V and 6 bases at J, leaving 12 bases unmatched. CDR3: CASSPPSGPVFRDTQYF. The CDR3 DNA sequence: TGTGCCAGCTCACCACCTAGCGGGCCCGTTTTTAGGGATACGCAGTATTTT.

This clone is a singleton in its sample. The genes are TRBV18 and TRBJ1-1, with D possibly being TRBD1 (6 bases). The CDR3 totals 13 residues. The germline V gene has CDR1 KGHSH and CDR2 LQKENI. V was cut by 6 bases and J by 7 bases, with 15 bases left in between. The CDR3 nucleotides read TGTGCCAGCTCGACACAGACGGACAGTGAAGCTTTCTTT. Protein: CASSTQTDSEAFF. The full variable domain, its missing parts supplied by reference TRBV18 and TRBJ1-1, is NAGVMQNPRHLVRRRGQEARLRCSPMKGHSHVYWYRQLPEEGLKFMVYLQKENIIDESGMPKERFSAEFPKEGPSILRIQQVVRGDSAAYFCASSTQTDSEAFFGQGTRLTVV.

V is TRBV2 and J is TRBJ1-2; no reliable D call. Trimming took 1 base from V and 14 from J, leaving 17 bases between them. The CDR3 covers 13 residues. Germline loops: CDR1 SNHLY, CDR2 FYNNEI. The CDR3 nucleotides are TGTGCCAGCAGTGAAGATCGATGGCAGGCTCCAACCTTC. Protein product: CASSEDRWQAPTF.

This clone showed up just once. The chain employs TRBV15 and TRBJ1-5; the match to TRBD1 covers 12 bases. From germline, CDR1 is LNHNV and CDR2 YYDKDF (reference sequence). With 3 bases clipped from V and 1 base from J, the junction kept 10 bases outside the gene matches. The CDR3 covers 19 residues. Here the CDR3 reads CATSRAGTGGHRSNQPQHF. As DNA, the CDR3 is TGTGCCACCAGCAGGGCCGGGACAGGGGGCCATCGGAGCAATCAGCCCCAGCATTTT.

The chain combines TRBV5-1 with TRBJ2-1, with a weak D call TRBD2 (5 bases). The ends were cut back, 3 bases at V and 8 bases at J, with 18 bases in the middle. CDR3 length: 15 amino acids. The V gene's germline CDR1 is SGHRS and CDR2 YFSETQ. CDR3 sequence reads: CASSSIVLDPHEQFF. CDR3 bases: TGCGCCAGCAGCTCTATTGTACTAGATCCCCATGAGCAGTTCTTC.

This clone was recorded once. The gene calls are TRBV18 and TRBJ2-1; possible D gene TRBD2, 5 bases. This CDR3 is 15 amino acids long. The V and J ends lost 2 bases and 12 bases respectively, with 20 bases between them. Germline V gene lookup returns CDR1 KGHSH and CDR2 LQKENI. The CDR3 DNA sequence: TGTGCCAGCTCACCATCCGGAGGCTACAATGATGGGCAGTTCTTC. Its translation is CASSPSGGYNDGQFF.